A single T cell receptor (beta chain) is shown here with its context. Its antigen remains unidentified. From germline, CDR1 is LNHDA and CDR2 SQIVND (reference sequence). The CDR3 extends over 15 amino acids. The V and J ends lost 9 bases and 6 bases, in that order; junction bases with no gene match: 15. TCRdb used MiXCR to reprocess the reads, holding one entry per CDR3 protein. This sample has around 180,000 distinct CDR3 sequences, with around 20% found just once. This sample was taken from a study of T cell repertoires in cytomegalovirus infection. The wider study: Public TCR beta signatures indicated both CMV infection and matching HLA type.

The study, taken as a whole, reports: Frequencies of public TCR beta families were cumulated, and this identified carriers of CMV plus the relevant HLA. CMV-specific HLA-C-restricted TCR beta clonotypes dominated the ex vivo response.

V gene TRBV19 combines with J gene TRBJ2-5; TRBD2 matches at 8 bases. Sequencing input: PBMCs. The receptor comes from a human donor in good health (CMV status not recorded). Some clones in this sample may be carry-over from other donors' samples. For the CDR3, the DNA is TGTGCCAGACAAGTCAGCGGGAGCCAGGGGAAGACCCAGTACTTC. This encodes CARQVSGSQGKTQYF. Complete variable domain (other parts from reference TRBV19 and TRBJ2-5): DGGITQSPKYLFRKEGQNVTLSCEQNLNHDAMYWYRQDPGQGLRLIYYSQIVNDFQKGDIAEGYSVSREKKESFPLTVTSAQKNPTAFYLCARQVSGSQGKTQYFGPGTRLLVL.